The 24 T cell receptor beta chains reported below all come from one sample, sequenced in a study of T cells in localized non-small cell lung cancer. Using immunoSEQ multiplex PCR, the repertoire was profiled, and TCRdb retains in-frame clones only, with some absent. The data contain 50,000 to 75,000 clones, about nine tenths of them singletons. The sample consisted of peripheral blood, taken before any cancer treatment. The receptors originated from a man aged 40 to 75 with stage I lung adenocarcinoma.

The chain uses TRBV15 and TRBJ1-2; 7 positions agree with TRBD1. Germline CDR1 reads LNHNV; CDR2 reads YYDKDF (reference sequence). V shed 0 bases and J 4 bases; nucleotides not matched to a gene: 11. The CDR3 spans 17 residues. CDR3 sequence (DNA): TGTGCCACCAGCAGAGACCCATACCTCAACAGGGGCTATGGCTACACCTTC. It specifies CATSRDPYLNRGYGYTF.

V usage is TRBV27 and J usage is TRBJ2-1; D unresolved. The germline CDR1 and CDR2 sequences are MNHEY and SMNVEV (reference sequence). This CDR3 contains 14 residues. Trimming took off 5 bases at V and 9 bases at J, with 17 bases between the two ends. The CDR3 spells CASSPTTGGLEQFF. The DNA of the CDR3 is TGTGCCAGCAGTCCCACGACTGGCGGTCTTGAGCAGTTCTTC.

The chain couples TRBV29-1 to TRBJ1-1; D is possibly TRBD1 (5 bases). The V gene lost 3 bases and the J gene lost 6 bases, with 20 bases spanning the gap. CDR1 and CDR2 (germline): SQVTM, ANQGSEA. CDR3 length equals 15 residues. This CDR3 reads CSVDRQSEGLPEAFF. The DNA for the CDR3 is TGCAGCGTTGATCGGCAGAGCGAGGGGCTCCCTGAAGCTTTCTTT.

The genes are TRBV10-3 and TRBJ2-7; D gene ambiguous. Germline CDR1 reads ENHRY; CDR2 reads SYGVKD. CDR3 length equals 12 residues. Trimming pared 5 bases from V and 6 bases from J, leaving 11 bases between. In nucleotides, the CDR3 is TGTGCCATCAGTATCGAGTCTGGCGAGCAGTACTTC. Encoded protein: CAISIESGEQYF.

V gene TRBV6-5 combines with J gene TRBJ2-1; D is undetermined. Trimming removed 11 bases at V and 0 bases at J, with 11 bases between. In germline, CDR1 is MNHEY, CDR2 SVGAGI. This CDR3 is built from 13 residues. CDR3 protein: CASRPSSYNEQFF. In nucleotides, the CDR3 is TGTGCCTCCCGACCGAGCTCCTACAATGAGCAGTTCTTC.

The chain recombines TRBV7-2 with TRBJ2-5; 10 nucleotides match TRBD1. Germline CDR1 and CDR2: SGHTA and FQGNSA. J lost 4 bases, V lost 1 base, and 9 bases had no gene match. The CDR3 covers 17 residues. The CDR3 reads CASSLGGTGASGETQYF. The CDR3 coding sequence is TGTGCCAGCAGCTTAGGGGGGACAGGGGCTAGTGGAGAGACCCAGTACTTC.

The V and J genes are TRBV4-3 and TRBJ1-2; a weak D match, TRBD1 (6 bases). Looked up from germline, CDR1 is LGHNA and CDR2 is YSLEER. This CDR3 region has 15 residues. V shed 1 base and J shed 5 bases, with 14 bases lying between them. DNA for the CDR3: TGCGCCAGCAGCCAAGTGTTGGACAGATATTATGGCTACACCTTC. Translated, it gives CASSQVLDRYYGYTF.

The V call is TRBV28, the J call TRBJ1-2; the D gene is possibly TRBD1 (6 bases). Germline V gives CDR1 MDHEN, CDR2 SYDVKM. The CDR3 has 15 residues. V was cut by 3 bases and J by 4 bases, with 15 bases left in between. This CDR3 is CASSLAQGFSYGYTF. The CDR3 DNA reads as TGTGCCAGCAGTTTGGCACAGGGATTTAGCTATGGCTACACCTTC.

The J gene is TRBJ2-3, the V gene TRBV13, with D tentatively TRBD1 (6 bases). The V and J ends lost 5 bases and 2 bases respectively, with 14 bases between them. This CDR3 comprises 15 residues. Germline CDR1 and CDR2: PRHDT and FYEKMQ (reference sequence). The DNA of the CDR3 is TGTGCCAGCAGCCCCCGGACAGAGAACACAGATACGCAGTATTTT. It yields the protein CASSPRTENTDTQYF. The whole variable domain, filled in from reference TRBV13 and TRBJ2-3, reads AAGVIQSPRHLIKEKRETATLKCYPIPRHDTVYWYQQGPGQDPQFLISFYEKMQSDKGSIPDRFSAQQFSDYHSELNMSSLELGDSALYFCASSPRTENTDTQYFGPGTRLTVL.

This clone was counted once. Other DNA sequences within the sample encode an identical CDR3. CDR3 nucleotides: TGTGCCAGCAGTTACTCGGGGGGGAACACTGAAGCTTTCTTT. It is translated as CASSYSGGNTEAFF. The rearrangement uses TRBV6-5 and TRBJ1-1, with D maybe TRBD1 (5 bases). From germline, CDR1 is MNHEY and CDR2 SVGAGI. V lost 0 bases to trimming and J lost 1 base, with 6 bases between them. CDR3 length equals 14 residues.

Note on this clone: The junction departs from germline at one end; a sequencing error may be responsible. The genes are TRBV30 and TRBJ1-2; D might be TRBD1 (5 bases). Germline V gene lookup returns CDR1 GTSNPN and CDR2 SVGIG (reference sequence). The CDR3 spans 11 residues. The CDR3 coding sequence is TGCGGCCGTGGAGAAGGGGATGGCTACACCTTC. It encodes CGRGEGDGYTF.

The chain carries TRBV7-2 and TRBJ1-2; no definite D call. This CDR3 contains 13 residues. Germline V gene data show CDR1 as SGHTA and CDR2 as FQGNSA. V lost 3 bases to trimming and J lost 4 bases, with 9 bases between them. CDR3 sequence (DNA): TGTGCCAGCAGCTTTATGTCACTCTATGGCTACACCTTC. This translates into CASSFMSLYGYTF.

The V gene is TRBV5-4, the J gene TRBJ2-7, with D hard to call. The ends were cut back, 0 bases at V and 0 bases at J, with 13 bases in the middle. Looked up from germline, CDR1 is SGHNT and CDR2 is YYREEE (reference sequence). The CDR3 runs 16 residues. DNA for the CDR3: TGTGCCAGCAGCTTGGGGGCATCAGGCAGCTCCTACGAGCAGTACTTC. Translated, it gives CASSLGASGSSYEQYF.

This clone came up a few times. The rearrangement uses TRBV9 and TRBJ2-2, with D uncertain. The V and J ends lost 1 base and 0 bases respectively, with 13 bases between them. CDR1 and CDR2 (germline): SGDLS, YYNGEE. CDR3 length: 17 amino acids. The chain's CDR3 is CASSVSSRTANTGELFF. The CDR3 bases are TGTGCCAGCAGCGTAAGTTCGAGAACAGCGAACACCGGGGAGCTGTTTTTT.

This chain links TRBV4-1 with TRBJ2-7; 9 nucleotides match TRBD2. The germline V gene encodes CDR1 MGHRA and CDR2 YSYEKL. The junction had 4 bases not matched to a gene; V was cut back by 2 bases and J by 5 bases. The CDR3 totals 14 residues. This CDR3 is CASSQLAGSDEQYF. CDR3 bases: TGCGCCAGCAGCCAACTAGCGGGATCAGACGAGCAGTACTTC.

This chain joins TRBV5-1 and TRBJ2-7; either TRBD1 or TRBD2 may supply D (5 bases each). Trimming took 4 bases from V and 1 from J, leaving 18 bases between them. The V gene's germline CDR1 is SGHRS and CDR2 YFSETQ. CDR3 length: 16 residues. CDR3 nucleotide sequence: TGCGCCAGCAGCCCCCTGGGGCAGGAGGATTCCTACGAGCAGTACTTC. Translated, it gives CASSPLGQEDSYEQYF.

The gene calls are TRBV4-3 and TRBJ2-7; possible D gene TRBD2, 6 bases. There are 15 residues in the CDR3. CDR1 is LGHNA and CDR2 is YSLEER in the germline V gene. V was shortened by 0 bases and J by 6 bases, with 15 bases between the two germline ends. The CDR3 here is CASSQDWGVSTEQYF. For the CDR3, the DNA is TGCGCCAGCAGCCAAGATTGGGGGGTGAGTACCGAGCAGTACTTC.

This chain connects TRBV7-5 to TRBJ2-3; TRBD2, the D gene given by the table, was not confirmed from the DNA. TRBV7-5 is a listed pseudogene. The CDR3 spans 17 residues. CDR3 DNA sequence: TGTGCCAGAAGCTTATTAGCGGGCCTAGGCCAAACAGATACGCAGTATTTT. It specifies CARSLLAGLGQTDTQYF.

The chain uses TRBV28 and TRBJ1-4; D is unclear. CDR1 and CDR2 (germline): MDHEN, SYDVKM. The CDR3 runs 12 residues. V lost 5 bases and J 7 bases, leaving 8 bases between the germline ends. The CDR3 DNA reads TGTGCCAGCAGTCCCCAGCGTGAAAAACTGTTTTTT. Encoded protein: CASSPQREKLFF.

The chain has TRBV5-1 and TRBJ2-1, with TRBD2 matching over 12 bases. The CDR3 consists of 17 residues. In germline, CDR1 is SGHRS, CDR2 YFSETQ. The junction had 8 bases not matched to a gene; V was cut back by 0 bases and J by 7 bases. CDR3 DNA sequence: TGCGCCAGCAGCTTGGCAGGACTAGCGGGATTGGGGAATGAGCAGTTCTTC. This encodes CASSLAGLAGLGNEQFF.

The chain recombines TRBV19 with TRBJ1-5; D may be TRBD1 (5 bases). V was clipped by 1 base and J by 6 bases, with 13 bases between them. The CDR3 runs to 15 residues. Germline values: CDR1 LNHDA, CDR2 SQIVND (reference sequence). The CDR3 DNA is TGTGCCAGTAGTATAGTGGGTACAGGCGGTCAGCCCCAGCATTTT. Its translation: CASSIVGTGGQPQHF.

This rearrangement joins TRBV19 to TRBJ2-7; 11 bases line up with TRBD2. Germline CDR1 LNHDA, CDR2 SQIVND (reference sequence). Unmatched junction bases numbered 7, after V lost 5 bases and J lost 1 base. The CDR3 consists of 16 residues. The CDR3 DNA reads TGTGCCAGTAGTGGCTACCGGACTAGCGGGTCCTACGAGCAGTACTTC. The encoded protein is CASSGYRTSGSYEQYF.

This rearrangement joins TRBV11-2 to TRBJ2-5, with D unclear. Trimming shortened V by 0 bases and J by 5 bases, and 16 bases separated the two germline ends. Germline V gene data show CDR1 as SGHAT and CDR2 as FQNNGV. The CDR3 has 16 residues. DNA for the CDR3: TGTGCCAGCAGCTTAGAGGGTCCAAGCTACTGGGAGACCCAGTACTTC. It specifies CASSLEGPSYWETQYF.

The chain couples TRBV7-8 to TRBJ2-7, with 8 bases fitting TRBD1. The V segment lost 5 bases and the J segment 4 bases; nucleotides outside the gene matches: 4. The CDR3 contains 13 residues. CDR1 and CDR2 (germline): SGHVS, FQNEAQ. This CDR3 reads CASSVDRGYEQYF. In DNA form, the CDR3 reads TGTGCCAGCAGCGTCGACAGGGGTTACGAGCAGTACTTC.